This TCR beta chain was obtained from a study of post-analysis software for immune sequencing data. Prepared libraries of TCR beta cDNA carried unique molecular identifiers. T cells, roughly 0.9 to 11 million of them, yielded about half a million cDNA molecules. TCRdb called the PCR reads again in MiXCR, with one record for every CDR3 protein. This table holds more than 450,000 distinct CDR3 sequences, roughly 47% found once. Points on this clonotype: No antigen is known for it.

Study-wide findings and caveats: Compared with controls, patients showed significantly lower normalized Chao1 diversity. Patients had higher frequencies than controls of a few TRBV segments, including TRBV5-6, TRBV5-1 and TRBV20-1.

This CDR3 contains 11 residues. Between the trimmed V and J ends, which lost 4 bases and 6 bases, there was a span of 10 bases. Per the germline V gene, CDR1 is SQVTM and CDR2 is ANQGSEA. The chain couples TRBV29-1 to TRBJ2-7, with D possibly being TRBD1 (6 bases). The sample was blood. The TCR was taken from a girl aged 5-17 years with multiple sclerosis. The CDR3 spells CSVVVRGEQYF. Here the CDR3 DNA reads TGCAGCGTTGTGGTCAGGGGCGAGCAGTACTTC.